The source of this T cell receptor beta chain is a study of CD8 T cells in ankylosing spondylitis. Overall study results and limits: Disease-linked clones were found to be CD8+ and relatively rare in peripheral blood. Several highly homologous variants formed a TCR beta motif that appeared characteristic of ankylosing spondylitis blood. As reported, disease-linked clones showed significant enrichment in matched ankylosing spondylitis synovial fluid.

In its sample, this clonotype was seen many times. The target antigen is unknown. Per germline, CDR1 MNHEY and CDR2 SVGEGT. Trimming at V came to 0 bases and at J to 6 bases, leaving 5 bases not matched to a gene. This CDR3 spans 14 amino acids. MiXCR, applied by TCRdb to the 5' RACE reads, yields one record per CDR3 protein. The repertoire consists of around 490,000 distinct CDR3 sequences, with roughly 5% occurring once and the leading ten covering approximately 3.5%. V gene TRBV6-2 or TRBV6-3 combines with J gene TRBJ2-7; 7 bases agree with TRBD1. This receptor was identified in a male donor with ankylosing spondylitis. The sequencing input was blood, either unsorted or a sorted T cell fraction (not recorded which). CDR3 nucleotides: TGTGCCAGCAGTTACTCGCCAAACAGGGGCGAGCAGTACTTC. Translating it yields CASSYSPNRGEQYF.